The sequence of this T cell receptor (beta chain) was determined in a study of T cell repertoires in cytomegalovirus infection. Study in general: Public signatures in TCR beta pointed to CMV infection and matching HLA type.

Via MiXCR, TCRdb re-called the reads, giving one row per CDR3 protein. In the table there are around 900,000 distinct CDR3 sequences, approximately 31% of which are singletons. The germline CDR1 and CDR2 sequences are MNHNY and SVGAGI (reference sequence). The V and J ends lost 0 bases and 5 bases respectively, with 8 bases between them. The CDR3 totals 13 residues. A word on this clonotype: Its antigen is still unknown.

The source material was cultured CD8+ T cells from PBMCs, sampled from culture after CMV antigen stimulation. The TCR was taken from a human donor in good health (CMV status not recorded). Some clones in this sample may be carry-over from other donors' samples. The V and J genes are TRBV6-6 and TRBJ2-7; no reliable D call. The CDR3 protein is CASSYSSQDEQYV. In nucleotides, the CDR3 is TGTGCCAGCAGTTACTCTTCCCAGGACGAGCAGTACGTC.